This TCR beta chain originates from a study of OX40 agonist ivuxolimab in advanced cancers. A word on this clone: Its matching antigen is unknown.

Trimming at V came to 2 bases and at J to 3 bases, leaving 8 bases not matched to a gene. Germline V CDR1 and CDR2: SGDLS, YYNGEE. The CDR3 has 16 residues. Findings and caveats of the study: Researchers report that CD8+ T cells had, on average, more expanded clones than CD4+.

The table came from immunoSEQ multiplex PCR; TCRdb's copy has only in-frame clones and leaves some out. This table has 60,000 or so clones, roughly 86% appearing once. The receptor was derived from an adult with an advanced solid tumor such as melanoma, head and neck, liver or kidney cancer. This rearrangement joins TRBV9 to TRBJ2-5; 9 positions match TRBD1. The sample in question was CD4+ or CD8+ T cells sorted from blood, obtained in a trial of the OX40 agonist ivuxolimab. DNA of the CDR3: TGTGCCAGCAGCGTCTTCGGGACAGGGAAGGAAGAGACCCAGTACTTC. Encoded protein: CASSVFGTGKEETQYF.